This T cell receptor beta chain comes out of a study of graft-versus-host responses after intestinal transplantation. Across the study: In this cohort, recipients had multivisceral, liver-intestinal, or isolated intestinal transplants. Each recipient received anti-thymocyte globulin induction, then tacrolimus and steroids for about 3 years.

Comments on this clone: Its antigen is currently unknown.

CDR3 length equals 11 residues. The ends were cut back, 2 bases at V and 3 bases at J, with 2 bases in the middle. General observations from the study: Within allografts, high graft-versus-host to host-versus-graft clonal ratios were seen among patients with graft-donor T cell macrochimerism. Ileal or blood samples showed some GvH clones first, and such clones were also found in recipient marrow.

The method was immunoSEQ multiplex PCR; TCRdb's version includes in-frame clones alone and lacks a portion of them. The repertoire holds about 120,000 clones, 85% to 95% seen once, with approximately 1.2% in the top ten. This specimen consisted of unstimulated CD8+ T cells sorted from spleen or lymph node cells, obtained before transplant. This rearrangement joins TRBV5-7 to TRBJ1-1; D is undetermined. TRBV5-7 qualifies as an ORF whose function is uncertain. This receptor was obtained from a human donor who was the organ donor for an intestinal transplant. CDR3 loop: CASSLDTEAFF. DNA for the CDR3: TGTGCCAGCAGCTTAGACACTGAAGCTTTCTTT.